The present entry profiles one TCR beta chain with its context. Its antigen is not yet known. The sample is drawn from a study of cytomegalovirus exposure and HLA in healthy donors (dated by TCRdb to about 2017). With regard to the full study: An earlier analysis of a few hundred of the donors reported 276 Gb of sequence data and 117 million unique TCR beta sequences obtained from 150 million to 200 million T cells. An early release that covered about 600 HLA-typed donors contained about 290 gigabases of sequencing data and 70 million to 100 million unique TCR sequences. The genetic ancestry cluster associated with self-reported Caucasian donors included about 84% of the roughly 400 genotyped donors. The study was designed to test whether signatures of past pathogen exposure could be identified by cataloging public T cell receptors. The study profiled the T cell repertoires of about 720 subjects by immunosequencing and related them to cytomegalovirus serostatus. Along with the approximately 700-subject first cohort, a separate validation cohort of over a hundred different subjects was used. To predict cytomegalovirus infection status, the study brought together high-throughput TCR immunosequencing, statistical association of individual TCRs with disease status, and machine learning. In a later analysis, previously published TCR beta repertoires from more than 500 donors were re-analyzed and high-resolution HLA genotyping was added so that TCR occurrence patterns could be studied. In the later analysis, no new phenotypic data were used to find candidate immune exposures; instead, reliance was placed on TCR beta sequences and their occurrence across donors. In an earlier analysis of around 540 of the donors, high-throughput TCR beta sequencing was used to judge whether each TCR beta V gene segment behaved as functional or pseudogenic. Alongside the repertoire data, information on donor age, sex, ethnicity and CMV serostatus was compiled. Genome-wide SNP genotypes for about 65% of the 666 donors were used in a later genetic analysis, which treated that subset as a discovery cohort. Every discovery cohort repertoire had been produced on one sequencing platform. Both class I and class II loci were covered by HLA typing, at four-digit resolution. The number of typed donors differed by locus: about 620-630 for A, B, C, DRB1 and DQB1; 500 to 550 for DQA1; some 610 for DPA1; and roughly 490 for DPB1. About five DR-DQ haplotypes were handled as single units for association and clustering because linkage in the cohort was strong. Among 350 to 400 genotyped donors of the cohort, an average of roughly 240,000 unique TCR beta nucleotide sequences were sequenced per donor, about a sixth of them non-productive.

Libraries were prepared through the immunoSEQ multiplex PCR assay. A mixture of 60 forward primers for TCR Vbeta segments and 13 reverse primers for TCR Jbeta segments was used in the multiplex PCR. A multiplex PCR assay on genomic DNA amplified the CDR3 region of rearranged TCR beta genes. The Illumina HiSeq System was used to sequence the amplified TCR beta libraries as 87-base-pair reads. As for the original processing: In a later analysis, some 80 million unique TCR beta chains were counted across the approximately 640 repertoires, and approximately 11 million of these chains were shared by at least two donors. Raw reads were error-corrected and collapsed into unique sequences by a nearest-neighbor algorithm in which closely related sequences were merged to remove PCR and sequencing errors. To assign V, D and J gene segments, CDR3 sequences were aligned to IMGT reference sequences. For a sequence to be retained, a match of at least six nucleotides to both a V gene segment and a J gene segment was required. Rearrangements were classified as productive when the CDR3 lacked stop codons and remained in frame with V and J, and all other rearrangements were classified as non-productive. Following IMGT convention, CDR3 was defined as the stretch from the second conserved V-encoded cysteine to the conserved J-encoded phenylalanine. The earlier analysis of approximately 590 of the donors excluded any sequence lacking an unambiguous match to a single V gene segment. In an earlier analysis of several hundred of the donors, V segments were called functional above 56.7% productive rearrangements and were called segregating when the between-donor standard deviation exceeded 5%. A statistical classification framework was built for diagnosing cytomegalovirus status from the catalog of TCR beta chain sequences. V and J gene assignment, in a later analysis, came from comparing TCR nucleotide sequences with IMGT/GENE-DB human TR gene sequences. A later analysis assigned CDR3 sequences and most-parsimonious VDJ recombination scenarios with the TCRdist pipeline. In a later analysis, every TCR beta chain was defined by the combination of its CDR3 amino acid sequence and its V-gene family, and reads without a unique V-gene family were dropped. In a later analysis, some 600 highly shared, low-generation-probability nucleotide sequences were removed to address suspected cross-contamination and a sequencing artifact. For each public chain, a later analysis derived a clonal expansion index from normalized ranks of inferred template counts within each repertoire. In a later analysis, generation probabilities were computed using a VDJ recombination model fitted to out-of-frame rearrangements, and the results were checked against IGoR. In a later analysis, TCR-TCR, TCR-HLA and TCR-CMV co-occurrence was scored with hypergeometric tests, and a repertoire-size bias correction was applied to TCR pairs. In a later analysis, false discovery rates were estimated by permuting HLA or CMV assignments 20 times. In a later analysis, co-occurring TCRs were grouped using DBSCAN, and TCRdist sequence similarity was added for clustering within HLA-allele-positive subsets. Repertoires with fewer than 30,000 or more than 120,000 public chains, plus five repertoires with anomalous nucleotide sharing, were excluded from co-occurrence clustering. TCRdb's version of the immuneACCESS table is confined to in-frame rearrangements and falls short of the full clone set. An unresolved V gene accounts for under half of the shortfall where checked; the remainder is of unknown origin. That table gives V, J and clone size, and the DNA gave D and trimming. This sample's table contains 65,000 to 95,000 clones. The ten largest clones represent roughly 5.1% of the sample.

The cohort comprised 670 or so healthy bone marrow donors. At the time of sampling, every cohort member was nominally healthy, though immune exposures that went unrecorded were likely present. The donor was CMV seronegative and was included in the group of about 400 seronegative cohort members. Each donor provided a peripheral blood sample, and peripheral blood mononuclear cells were used for TCR beta sequencing. The Qiagen DNeasy Blood Extraction Kit was used to extract genomic DNA from the blood cell samples. Points the paper makes about the study in general: In a later analysis, the rate of TCR association differed among HLA loci, with DRB1 alleles having the most associated TCRs and HLA-C alleles having the fewest. In both the original and validation cohorts, the classifier was reported to diagnose cytomegalovirus status with high specificity and sensitivity. Strong co-occurrence of HLA alleles, especially DR and DQ, made assigning TCR associations to individual alleles difficult. In a later genetic analysis, a missense DCLRE1C variant was associated with V-gene and J-gene trimming of TCR beta chains, and the association was replicated in an independent cohort. At a false discovery rate of 0.05, a later analysis linked under 20,000 TCR beta sequences to specific HLA alleles. A cluster of highly shared sequence variants was judged likely to represent a technical artifact of the sequencing pipeline. In the study, about 150 TCR beta chains were listed as associated with cytomegalovirus. According to a later analysis, most CMV-associated TCR beta chains appeared to be HLA-restricted, and the HLA associations seemed to be driven largely by CMV exposure. Across donors, most TCR sequences were observed very rarely, whereas some public TCRs were present in many individuals. Several of the top co-occurrence clusters appeared to be linked to parvovirus B19, influenza, CMV and Epstein-Barr virus, according to a later analysis. Correlated functional status among segregating V segments might be attributable to linkage disequilibrium, but an unknown experimental factor could not be ruled out. Because counts were too low, some 17 rarely observed V segments, including chromosome 9 orphons, were left out of the earlier analysis of approximately 580 of the donors. Immune exposure information for the cohort was limited to CMV serostatus. In a later analysis, HLA-associated TCR beta chains showed more clonal expansion and lower generation probabilities than non-associated chains that were equally common. A further reported finding was that TCR beta sequences accurately predicted the HLA-A and HLA-B alleles for most subjects in the first cohort. Because HLA typing was missing for some donors at each locus, association tests included only the typed subset. Presence/absence analyses assumed roughly uniform sequencing depth across donors, an assumption that may not hold. Only TCR beta chains were sequenced in this cohort, and the absence of alpha or paired-chain data limited detectable features. In an earlier analysis of 450 to 750 of the donors, most TCR beta V segments appeared in productive rearrangements about 90% or about 30% of the time, broadly matching IMGT annotations. Three of the identified cytomegalovirus-associated TCR beta chains were confirmed in vitro to be specific for cytomegalovirus antigens. The authors suggested that the approach could potentially be generalized to other disease states and immunological phenotypes. Compared with the roughly 670-donor mean, donors in an Asian-associated ancestry cluster had fewer N-insertions in productive TCRs, according to a later genetic analysis.

This TCR came from a young man in good health and CMV-seronegative. Sequenced sample: PBMCs.

The DNA sequence reads TGTGCCAGCAGTTTAACCCAAAGCGGACTTTACAATGAGCAGTTCTTC. Its translation is CASSLTQSGLYNEQFF. This sequence uses TRBV7-9 and TRBJ2-1; possibly the D gene is TRBD2, per 5 matching bases. The CDR3 numbers 16 residues from cysteine through phenylalanine. The sequence is cut down to CDR3 DNA, 48 bases in frame from base 1. V is shortened by 6 bases, J by 4 bases, and the region joining them spans 19 bases. Taken from the germline V gene (reference sequence), the CDR1 and CDR2 loops are SEHNR and FQNEAQ.